A single sample is the source of the 14 T cell receptor beta chains below, sequenced in a study of identical twins. TCRdb re-called the 5' RACE reads with MiXCR, one entry per CDR3 protein. The top ten hold more than 0.4% of the sample, which has about 530,000 distinct CDR3 sequences, roughly 15% seen once. The sample was also linked to a second study, of yellow fever vaccine responses in identical twins.

Input material: CD4+ T cells sorted from blood. The receptors were sampled from a woman under 30 in good health.

The J gene is TRBJ2-2, the V gene TRBV28, with D perhaps TRBD2 (6 bases). With 8 bases removed from V and 1 base from J, the gap between germline ends came to 8 bases. CDR3 length equals 13 residues. CDR1 and CDR2 (germline): MDHEN, SYDVKM. CDR3 protein: CASLGGNTGELFF. The CDR3 DNA sequence: TGTGCCAGCCTGGGGGGGAACACCGGGGAGCTGTTTTTT.

The rearrangement uses TRBV5-1 and TRBJ2-3; the D gene is possibly TRBD2 (6 bases). CDR3 size: 17 residues. Germline CDR1 SGHRS, CDR2 YFSETQ. V was cut by 3 bases and J by 0 bases, with 17 bases left in between. In DNA, the CDR3 is TGCGCCAGCAGCTCACGCACGGGAGCGGCTAGCACAGATACGCAGTATTTT. Protein: CASSSRTGAASTDTQYF.

This clonotype was counted between two and nine times. This chain joins TRBV20-1 and TRBJ1-5, with D unclear. The CDR3 is 12 residues long. Per the germline V gene, CDR1 is DFQATT and CDR2 is SNEGSKA (reference sequence). Trimming took 3 bases from V and 1 from J, leaving 4 bases between them. The CDR3 DNA sequence: TGCAGTGCTAGCCGAAGCAATCAGCCCCAGCATTTT. It encodes CSASRSNQPQHF.

The chain couples TRBV10-1 to TRBJ2-1; 13 positions match TRBD2. Trimming cost V 0 bases and J 9 bases; bases outside gene matches: 11. Germline values: CDR1 WNHNN, CDR2 SYGVQD (reference sequence). The CDR3 has 18 amino acids. This chain's CDR3 is CASSESSSPGLAGTEQFF. CDR3 nucleotide sequence: TGCGCCAGCAGTGAGTCAAGTAGTCCGGGACTAGCGGGAACTGAGCAGTTCTTC.

V and J are TRBV10-3 and TRBJ1-1; D ambiguous. Germline CDR1 reads ENHRY; CDR2 reads SYGVKD. V was trimmed by 4 bases and J by 4 bases, leaving 13 bases between them. The CDR3 covers 14 residues. CDR3 amino acids: CAISVLGSGTEAFF. The CDR3 region has the DNA TGTGCCATCAGTGTATTGGGGTCGGGCACTGAAGCTTTCTTT.

The chain joins TRBV5-1 to TRBJ1-2, with 9 bases lining up with TRBD1. V was pared by 5 bases and J by 8 bases, with 19 bases of the junction left unmatched. The CDR3 spans 17 residues. Per germline, CDR1 SGHRS and CDR2 YFSETQ. The CDR3 protein is CASSVPTYPQGADGYTF. The CDR3 bases are TGCGCCAGCAGTGTCCCCACGTACCCACAGGGGGCGGACGGCTACACCTTC.

A few counts support this clonotype. The chain combines TRBV29-1 with TRBJ1-1; no firm D call. The CDR3 covers 13 residues. Trimming shortened V by 5 bases and J by 3 bases, and 13 bases separated the two germline ends. The germline V gene encodes CDR1 SQVTM and CDR2 ANQGSEA. The CDR3 sequence is CSVLRMADTEAFF. The CDR3 region has the DNA TGCAGCGTTCTCAGGATGGCGGACACTGAAGCTTTCTTT.

A few counts support this clonotype. The chain carries TRBV5-1 and TRBJ2-1; no clear D gene. The CDR3 spans 18 residues. Germline V lookup: CDR1 SGHRS, CDR2 YFSETQ. V lost 0 bases and J lost 5, with 21 bases in between. CDR3 region: CASSLARLADLPNNEQFF. CDR3 bases: TGCGCCAGCAGCTTGGCCAGGTTGGCAGACCTTCCAAACAATGAGCAGTTCTTC. Complete variable domain (other parts from reference TRBV5-1 and TRBJ2-1): KAGVTQTPRYLIKTRGQQVTLSCSPISGHRSVSWYQQTPGQGLQFLFEYFSETQRNKGNFPGRFSGRQFSNSRSEMNVSTLELGDSALYLCASSLARLADLPNNEQFFGPGTRLTVL.

This clonotype occurred a few times. The V call is TRBV3-1, the J call TRBJ1-1; 9 positions agree with TRBD1. The CDR3 is made up of 13 amino acids. J lost 5 bases, V lost 5 bases, and 3 bases had no gene match. Per the germline V gene, CDR1 is LGHDT and CDR2 is YNNKEL (reference sequence). The CDR3 DNA reads TGTGCCAGCAGCTGGGACAGGGTTACTGAAGCTTTCTTT. This codes for CASSWDRVTEAFF.

Only a few counts were recorded for this clonotype. V is TRBV7-9 and J is TRBJ2-1; TRBD1 is a possible D gene (5 bases). V lost 3 bases and J 7 bases, leaving 7 bases between the germline ends. CDR1 and CDR2 from the germline V gene are SEHNR and FQNEAQ (reference sequence). The CDR3 extends over 12 amino acids. The CDR3 bases are TGTGCCAGCAGCTTGGACATTAATGAGCAGTTCTTC. This sequence encodes CASSLDINEQFF.

The J gene is TRBJ2-2, the V gene TRBV20-1; D unclear. Trimming removed 2 bases at V and 5 bases at J, with 15 bases between. This CDR3 has 15 residues. CDR1 is DFQATT and CDR2 is SNEGSKA in the germline V gene (reference sequence). CDR3 in amino acids: CSARNSPIGTGELFF. The CDR3, as DNA: TGCAGTGCTAGAAATTCCCCTATTGGGACCGGGGAGCTGTTTTTT.

This clonotype has just a few counts. The rearrangement links TRBV27 to TRBJ2-3, with TRBD2 matching over 7 bases. The germline V gene encodes CDR1 MNHEY and CDR2 SMNVEV (reference sequence). The CDR3 length is 14 residues. V was clipped by 11 bases and J by 4 bases; unmatched bases: 12. This chain's CDR3 is CAWTGGVWADTQYF. The CDR3, as DNA: TGTGCCTGGACTGGGGGGGTTTGGGCAGATACGCAGTATTTT.

The genes are TRBV20-1 and TRBJ2-1; TRBD1 matches at 9 bases. V lost 4 bases, J lost 5 bases, and 6 bases stayed unmatched. Germline-derived CDR1 and CDR2 are DFQATT and SNEGSKA (reference sequence). The CDR3 sequence is 14 residues long. The CDR3 here is CSANRDREDNEQFF. The CDR3 DNA sequence: TGCAGTGCTAACCGGGACAGGGAGGACAATGAGCAGTTCTTC.

This clonotype appeared many times. The gene calls are TRBV9 and TRBJ2-7; D not resolved. Trimming took off 1 base at V and 4 bases at J, with 12 bases between the two ends. This CDR3 is 14 amino acids long. From germline, CDR1 is SGDLS and CDR2 YYNGEE. The CDR3 is CASSVSGQGYEQYF. The CDR3 nucleotides read TGTGCCAGCAGCGTATCCGGTCAAGGTTACGAGCAGTACTTC.